This is a list of T cell receptor beta chains from one sample in a study of brain T cells in children with intractable seizures. The repertoire was sequenced with immunoSEQ multiplex PCR; TCRdb's copy has only in-frame clones and lacks some. In the table there are about 340,000 clones, about 94% of which are singletons. The sample was peripheral blood, taken more than 4 months after surgery. Receptors were obtained from a boy under two years old with tuberous sclerosis and intractable seizures. CDR3s include the opening cysteine and the closing phenylalanine or tryptophan. A D gene is named only where the DNA matches it firmly. Rows may omit the clone size; those that give it use once, few, many or a size class.

cdr3_length: 17
j_call: TRBJ2-5
clone_size: NA
d_call: NA
v_call: TRBV18
cdr3_nt: TGTGCCAGCTCACCACCGGGGGGAGCTCAGTCTCAAGAGACCCAGTACTTC
cdr3_aa: CASSPPGGAQSQETQYF

cdr3_length: 15
j_call: TRBJ2-7
clone_size: NA
d_call: TRBD2
v_call: TRBV4-2
cdr3_nt: TGTGCCAGCAGCCCCCCCGGACTAGAGGAATACGAGCAGTACTTC
cdr3_aa: CASSPPGLEEYEQYF

cdr3_length: 19
j_call: TRBJ1-6
clone_size: NA
d_call: NA
v_call: TRBV5-1
cdr3_nt: TGCGCCAGCAGCTTGGCGGGACGTCTGGCGGGTTCAGGCGGGTCACCCCTCCACTTT
cdr3_aa: CASSLAGRLAGSGGSPLHF

cdr3_length: 15
j_call: TRBJ2-3
clone_size: NA
d_call: TRBD1
v_call: TRBV5-1
cdr3_nt: TGCGCCAGCAGCGTCTCAGGGGGTCGCACAGATACGCAGTATTTT
cdr3_aa: CASSVSGGRTDTQYF

cdr3_length: 16
j_call: TRBJ1-5
clone_size: NA
d_call: NA
v_call: TRBV6-5
cdr3_nt: TGTGCCAGCAGTTCCTTGGTAGGACATTCAAATCAGCCCCAGCATTTT
cdr3_aa: CASSSLVGHSNQPQHF

cdr3_length: 10
j_call: TRBJ2-7
clone_size: NA
d_call: NA
v_call: TRBV20-1
cdr3_nt: TGCAGTGCTTTACGCTACGAGCAGTACTTC
cdr3_aa: CSALRYEQYF

cdr3_length: 19
j_call: TRBJ2-7
clone_size: NA
d_call: TRBD2
v_call: TRBV28
cdr3_nt: TGTGCCAGCAGTTACGGACATGGGGTCAGAGGACTAGCGGGTTACGAGCAGTACTTC
cdr3_aa: CASSYGHGVRGLAGYEQYF

cdr3_length: 12
j_call: TRBJ1-4
clone_size: NA
d_call: NA
v_call: TRBV6-5
cdr3_nt: TGTGCCAGCAGGCGGGCGAATGAAAAACTGTTTTTT
cdr3_aa: CASRRANEKLFF

cdr3_length: 16
j_call: TRBJ1-2
clone_size: NA
d_call: NA
v_call: TRBV7-9
cdr3_nt: TGTGCCAGCAGACCCAACCTCGACAGCTTATTCTATGGCTACACCTTC
cdr3_aa: CASRPNLDSLFYGYTF

cdr3_length: 13
j_call: TRBJ2-4
clone_size: NA
d_call: TRBD1
v_call: TRBV28
cdr3_nt: TGTGCCAGCAGTCGCTACAGGGGGAACATTCAGTACTTC
cdr3_aa: CASSRYRGNIQYF

cdr3_length: 13
j_call: TRBJ1-2
clone_size: once
d_call: NA
v_call: TRBV3-1/TRBV3-2
cdr3_nt: TGTGCCAGCAGCCAACCTCGGGGTTATGGCTACACCTTC
cdr3_aa: CASSQPRGYGYTF

cdr3_length: 16
j_call: TRBJ2-3
clone_size: NA
d_call: TRBD1
v_call: TRBV11-1
cdr3_nt: TGTGCCAGCAGCTCCGGGACAGGGGTGAGCACAGATACGCAGTATTTT
cdr3_aa: CASSSGTGVSTDTQYF

cdr3_length: 15
j_call: TRBJ2-3
clone_size: NA
d_call: TRBD2
v_call: TRBV5-1
cdr3_nt: TGCGCCAGCAGCTTCAAAGCGGGAGGCACAGATACGCAGTATTTT
cdr3_aa: CASSFKAGGTDTQYF

cdr3_length: 15
j_call: TRBJ1-2
clone_size: NA
d_call: NA
v_call: TRBV30
cdr3_nt: TGTGCCTGGACTCGGATAGCCCTACATAACTATGGCTACACCTTC
cdr3_aa: CAWTRIALHNYGYTF

cdr3_length: 14
j_call: TRBJ1-2
clone_size: NA
d_call: TRBD1
v_call: TRBV19
cdr3_nt: TGTGCCAGTAGTATTTCAACAGGGGTCTATGGCTACACCTTC
cdr3_aa: CASSISTGVYGYTF

cdr3_length: 13
j_call: TRBJ2-7
clone_size: once
d_call: NA
v_call: TRBV11-3
cdr3_nt: TGTGCCAGCAGCTTCTCAGGGGACGACGAGCAGTACTTC
cdr3_aa: CASSFSGDDEQYF

cdr3_length: 16
j_call: TRBJ1-1
clone_size: NA
d_call: NA
v_call: TRBV13
cdr3_nt: TGTGCCAGCAGCCTCACCTCCCAACCAATTAACACTGAAGCTTTCTTT
cdr3_aa: CASSLTSQPINTEAFF

cdr3_length: 15
j_call: TRBJ2-7
clone_size: NA
d_call: TRBD1
v_call: TRBV3-1/TRBV3-2
cdr3_nt: TGTGCCAGCAGCCTCACCGGGACAGTATCCTACGAGCAGTACTTC
cdr3_aa: CASSLTGTVSYEQYF

cdr3_length: 14
j_call: TRBJ1-2
clone_size: NA
d_call: NA
v_call: TRBV28
cdr3_nt: TGTGCCAGCAGTTTAAGTCCGGGGGCGACGGGCTACACCTTC
cdr3_aa: CASSLSPGATGYTF

cdr3_length: 15
j_call: TRBJ2-1
clone_size: NA
d_call: NA
v_call: TRBV27
cdr3_nt: TGTGCCAGCAGTGCCGGGGCTGAATCGAGCCATGAGCAGTTCTTC
cdr3_aa: CASSAGAESSHEQFF

cdr3_length: 14
j_call: TRBJ2-1
clone_size: NA
d_call: TRBD2
v_call: TRBV6-5
cdr3_nt: TGTGCCAGCAGTTACGGGACTAGCGCCAATGAGCAGTTCTTC
cdr3_aa: CASSYGTSANEQFF

cdr3_length: 14
j_call: TRBJ2-7
clone_size: NA
d_call: NA
v_call: TRBV5-1
cdr3_nt: TGCGCCAGCAGCCCTCCGGGGCAGGGTTACGAGCAGTACTTC
cdr3_aa: CASSPPGQGYEQYF

cdr3_length: 14
j_call: TRBJ2-7
clone_size: NA
d_call: NA
v_call: TRBV4-2
cdr3_nt: TGTGCCAGCAGCCAAGGGTTCGGGAGTGGCGAGCAGTACTTC
cdr3_aa: CASSQGFGSGEQYF

cdr3_length: 15
j_call: TRBJ1-1
clone_size: NA
d_call: NA
v_call: TRBV29-1
cdr3_nt: TGCAGCGTCCCTGGTCCGAGTACTGGGAACACTGAAGCTTTCTTT
cdr3_aa: CSVPGPSTGNTEAFF

cdr3_length: 16
j_call: TRBJ2-5
clone_size: NA
d_call: NA
v_call: TRBV4-2
cdr3_nt: TGTGCCAGCAGCCAAGATGGGGGGGGCAAGGCGGAGACCCAGTACTTC
cdr3_aa: CASSQDGGGKAETQYF

cdr3_length: 16
j_call: TRBJ2-3
clone_size: NA
d_call: TRBD2
v_call: TRBV5-5
cdr3_nt: TGTGCCAGCAGCTGGGGACTAGCGGGAAACACAGATACGCAGTATTTT
cdr3_aa: CASSWGLAGNTDTQYF

cdr3_length: 14
j_call: TRBJ1-3
clone_size: NA
d_call: TRBD1
v_call: TRBV11-2
cdr3_nt: TGTGCCTCGCGAGGGGGCCGAGGGGGAAACACCATATATTTT
cdr3_aa: CASRGGRGGNTIYF

cdr3_length: 16
j_call: TRBJ2-5
clone_size: NA
d_call: TRBD1
v_call: TRBV5-6
cdr3_nt: TGTGCCAGCAGCTCTCAGGGGGACAGGGGAGGCGAGACCCAGTACTTC
cdr3_aa: CASSSQGDRGGETQYF

cdr3_length: 13
j_call: TRBJ2-7
clone_size: NA
d_call: NA
v_call: TRBV7-9
cdr3_nt: TGTGCCAGCAGCGGACTGTCCTCCTACGAGCAGTACTTC
cdr3_aa: CASSGLSSYEQYF

cdr3_length: 16
j_call: TRBJ2-5
clone_size: NA
d_call: TRBD2
v_call: TRBV5-1
cdr3_nt: TGCGCCAGCAGCTTGGAACGGGGGGGAAGAAGAGAGACCCAGTACTTC
cdr3_aa: CASSLERGGRRETQYF

cdr3_length: 14
j_call: TRBJ2-2
clone_size: once
d_call: TRBD2
v_call: TRBV6-2/TRBV6-3
cdr3_nt: TGTGCCAGCAGTTACCCGCTAGCGGCCGGGGAGCTGTTTTTT
cdr3_aa: CASSYPLAAGELFF

cdr3_length: 15
j_call: TRBJ1-1
clone_size: NA
d_call: NA
v_call: TRBV14
cdr3_nt: TGTGCCAGCAACCCGCTGGGTCAGCTTAACACTGAAGCTTTCTTT
cdr3_aa: CASNPLGQLNTEAFF

cdr3_length: 16
j_call: TRBJ2-7
clone_size: NA
d_call: TRBD1
v_call: TRBV5-4
cdr3_nt: TGTGCCAGCAGCAGCAGGCCGGGACAGGGACCTTACGAGCAGTACTTC
cdr3_aa: CASSSRPGQGPYEQYF

cdr3_length: 18
j_call: TRBJ1-1
clone_size: NA
d_call: NA
v_call: TRBV5-4
cdr3_nt: TGTGCCAGTCTACCCTCCCAAGACAACAACGTCGGGAACACTGAAGCTTTCTTT
cdr3_aa: CASLPSQDNNVGNTEAFF

cdr3_length: 13
j_call: TRBJ1-2
clone_size: NA
d_call: NA
v_call: TRBV30
cdr3_nt: TGTGCCGCCCCCCCCCAGGGATGGAATGGCTACACCTTC
cdr3_aa: CAAPPQGWNGYTF

cdr3_length: 12
j_call: TRBJ2-7
clone_size: NA
d_call: TRBD1
v_call: TRBV30
cdr3_nt: TGTGCCTGGACCAACAGGGGTTACGAGCAGTACTTC
cdr3_aa: CAWTNRGYEQYF

cdr3_length: 15
j_call: TRBJ1-1
clone_size: NA
d_call: NA
v_call: TRBV6-5
cdr3_nt: TGTGCCAGCAGTTACAGGGGCTACATGGACACTGAAGCTTTCTTT
cdr3_aa: CASSYRGYMDTEAFF

cdr3_length: 14
j_call: TRBJ1-2
clone_size: NA
d_call: NA
v_call: TRBV30
cdr3_nt: TGTGCCTGGAGTGGAGGGCGGCCGAACTATGGCTACACCTTC
cdr3_aa: CAWSGGRPNYGYTF

cdr3_length: 13
j_call: TRBJ2-1
clone_size: NA
d_call: TRBD2
v_call: TRBV5-1
cdr3_nt: TGCGCCAGCAAAGCTAGCGGGGCCAATGAGCAGTTCTTC
cdr3_aa: CASKASGANEQFF

cdr3_length: 15
j_call: TRBJ1-1
clone_size: NA
d_call: NA
v_call: TRBV24-1
cdr3_nt: TGTGCCACCAGTGAGTGGGGGGACACTCGCACTGAAGCTTTCTTT
cdr3_aa: CATSEWGDTRTEAFF

cdr3_length: 14
j_call: TRBJ2-1
clone_size: NA
d_call: TRBD2
v_call: TRBV9
cdr3_nt: TGTGCCAGCAGCGTAGTTACTAGCGGGAGACATCGGTTCTTC
cdr3_aa: CASSVVTSGRHRFF

cdr3_length: 16
j_call: TRBJ2-3
clone_size: NA
d_call: TRBD2
v_call: TRBV14
cdr3_nt: TGTGCCAGCAGCCAACTGCGGGGGGGCCGAACAGATACGCAGTATTTT
cdr3_aa: CASSQLRGGRTDTQYF

cdr3_length: 15
j_call: TRBJ1-5
clone_size: NA
d_call: TRBD1
v_call: TRBV6-1
cdr3_nt: TGTGCCAGCAGTGAAGGCCCCGACAGGGCCCAGCCCCAGCATTTT
cdr3_aa: CASSEGPDRAQPQHF

cdr3_length: 14
j_call: TRBJ2-2
clone_size: NA
d_call: TRBD1
v_call: TRBV5-1
cdr3_nt: TGCGCCAGCCGGACAGGTCTAAACACCGGGGAGCTGTTTTTT
cdr3_aa: CASRTGLNTGELFF

cdr3_length: 16
j_call: TRBJ1-2
clone_size: NA
d_call: TRBD1
v_call: TRBV28
cdr3_nt: TGTGCCAGCAGTTTATGGGGGGACAGGGTAGACTATGGCTACACCTTC
cdr3_aa: CASSLWGDRVDYGYTF

cdr3_length: 13
j_call: TRBJ2-7
clone_size: NA
d_call: NA
v_call: TRBV5-1
cdr3_nt: TGCGCCAGCAGGTTATTGGGCTCCTACGAGCAGTACTTC
cdr3_aa: CASRLLGSYEQYF

cdr3_length: 13
j_call: TRBJ2-1
clone_size: NA
d_call: NA
v_call: TRBV2
cdr3_nt: TGTGCCAGCGACTACTACTTGAACAATGAGCAGTTCTTC
cdr3_aa: CASDYYLNNEQFF

cdr3_length: 14
j_call: TRBJ2-3
clone_size: NA
d_call: TRBD2
v_call: TRBV7-8
cdr3_nt: TGTGCCAGCTCGGGCGGGAGGGCCGCAGATACGCAGTATTTT
cdr3_aa: CASSGGRAADTQYF

cdr3_length: 14
j_call: TRBJ2-1
clone_size: NA
d_call: NA
v_call: TRBV4-1
cdr3_nt: TGCGCCAGCAGCCAAGATCCCGGGGGAGTAGAGCAGTTCTTC
cdr3_aa: CASSQDPGGVEQFF

cdr3_length: 16
j_call: TRBJ2-7
clone_size: NA
d_call: TRBD2
v_call: TRBV25-1
cdr3_nt: TGTGCCAGCAGTGATTCCAGCGGGGGGACCAAATACGAGCAGTACTTC
cdr3_aa: CASSDSSGGTKYEQYF

cdr3_length: 14
j_call: TRBJ2-2
clone_size: NA
d_call: NA
v_call: TRBV15
cdr3_nt: TGTGCCACCAGCATTATACAGGCCACCGGGGAGCTGTTTTTT
cdr3_aa: CATSIIQATGELFF

cdr3_length: 15
j_call: TRBJ2-7
clone_size: NA
d_call: NA
v_call: TRBV6-2/TRBV6-3
cdr3_nt: TGTGCCAGCACCCCGATCGGGGACCTTTACTACGAGCAGTACTTC
cdr3_aa: CASTPIGDLYYEQYF

cdr3_length: 17
j_call: TRBJ2-7
clone_size: NA
d_call: TRBD2
v_call: TRBV5-4
cdr3_nt: TGTGCCAGCAGCTTTGATCCGGGACTAGCGGACAGTTCCGATGCTGACTTC
cdr3_aa: CASSFDPGLADSSDADF

cdr3_length: 16
j_call: TRBJ1-5
clone_size: NA
d_call: TRBD1
v_call: TRBV19
cdr3_nt: TGTGCCAGTAGTAAGACAGGGGGGGATAGCAATCAGCCCCAGCATTTT
cdr3_aa: CASSKTGGDSNQPQHF

cdr3_length: 13
j_call: TRBJ1-1
clone_size: NA
d_call: TRBD1
v_call: TRBV18
cdr3_nt: TGTGCCAGCTCAATACAGGGGGACACTGAAGCTTTCTTT
cdr3_aa: CASSIQGDTEAFF

cdr3_length: 15
j_call: TRBJ2-7
clone_size: NA
d_call: NA
v_call: TRBV7-6
cdr3_nt: TGTGCCAGCAGCTTAGTTGGGGTAAGCTCCTACGAGCAGTACTTC
cdr3_aa: CASSLVGVSSYEQYF

cdr3_length: 14
j_call: TRBJ2-5
clone_size: NA
d_call: TRBD2
v_call: TRBV7-9
cdr3_nt: TGTGCCAGCAGCCCCGCTAGCGGGAGAGAGACCCAGTACTTC
cdr3_aa: CASSPASGRETQYF

cdr3_length: 22
j_call: TRBJ2-5
clone_size: NA
d_call: TRBD2
v_call: TRBV5-3
cdr3_nt: TGTGCCAGAAGCAAGGACTACCCGGGACTAGCGGGAGGTTTGAAGGGGCAAGAGACCCAGTACTTC
cdr3_aa: CARSKDYPGLAGGLKGQETQYF